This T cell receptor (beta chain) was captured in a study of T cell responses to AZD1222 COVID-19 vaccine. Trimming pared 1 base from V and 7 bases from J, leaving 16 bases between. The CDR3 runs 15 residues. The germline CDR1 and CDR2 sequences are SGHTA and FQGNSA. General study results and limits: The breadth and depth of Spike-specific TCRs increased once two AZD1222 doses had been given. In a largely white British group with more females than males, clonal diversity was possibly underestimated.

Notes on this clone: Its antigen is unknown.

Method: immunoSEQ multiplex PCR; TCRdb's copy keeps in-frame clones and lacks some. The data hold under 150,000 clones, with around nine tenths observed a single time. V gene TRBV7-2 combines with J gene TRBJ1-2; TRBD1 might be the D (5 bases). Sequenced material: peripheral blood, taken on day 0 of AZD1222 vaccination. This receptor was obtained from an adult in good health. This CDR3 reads CASSLDARPGGGYTF. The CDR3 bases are TGTGCCAGCAGCTTAGACGCACGTCCCGGGGGTGGCTACACCTTC.